This T cell receptor (beta chain) was identified in a study of CD8 T cells in ankylosing spondylitis. TCRdb re-derived calls from the 5' RACE reads in MiXCR, one entry per CDR3 protein. The sample includes 380,000 or so distinct CDR3 sequences, roughly 20% of them seen just once. CDR3 length: 12 residues. V was clipped by 1 base and J by 9 bases, with 7 bases between them. Germline V gene lookup returns CDR1 ENHRY and CDR2 SYGVKD. Study-wide results and caveats: Prior literature has documented some motif variants in synovial fluid and blood from reactive arthritis. CD8+ by phenotype, disease-linked clones were relatively rare in peripheral blood.

Comment on this clonotype: Its target is unknown.

The V and J genes are TRBV10-3 and TRBJ2-1; D unclear. Material: blood, either unsorted or a sorted T cell fraction (not recorded which). The TCR originated in a male donor with ankylosing spondylitis or in good health (not recorded which). CDR3 nucleotide sequence: TGTGCCATCAGTGAGTTAGGGTCTGAGCAGTTCTTC. Amino acids: CAISELGSEQFF.